This is a list of T cell receptor beta chains from one sample in a study of cytomegalovirus exposure and HLA in healthy donors. Libraries were prepared by immunoSEQ multiplex PCR; TCRdb keeps only in-frame clonotypes and omits some of them. The table lists about 140,000 clones, about four fifths of them singletons, with 1% to 1.5% in the top ten. The sequencing sample was made of PBMCs. All receptors come from a male donor in good health and CMV-seropositive. Both conserved end residues are part of each CDR3. Each record gives: D gene, V gene, J gene, clone size, CDR3 DNA, CDR3 protein. The D gene is left open where the match is weak. A clone size is listed for some rows: how often the clone was seen (once, few, many), or a class if it is expanded.

d_call: TRBD1
v_call: TRBV29-1
j_call: TRBJ1-1
clone_size: -
cdr3_nt: TGCAGCGTTGAGGGGACAGATTCTGAAGCTTTCTTT
cdr3_aa: CSVEGTDSEAFF

d_call: -
v_call: TRBV9
j_call: TRBJ2-7
clone_size: few
cdr3_nt: TGTGCCAGCAGCCCCGTGGGTGGGAGCTACGAGCAGTACTTC
cdr3_aa: CASSPVGGSYEQYF

d_call: TRBD2
v_call: TRBV7-7
j_call: TRBJ2-7
clone_size: -
cdr3_nt: TGTGCTAGCAGCCTCGGGACTAGCCCCTACGAGCAGTACTTC
cdr3_aa: CASSLGTSPYEQYF

d_call: -
v_call: TRBV6-1
j_call: TRBJ2-7
clone_size: -
cdr3_nt: TGTGCCAGCAGAGAGTATAGCTACGAGCAGTACTTC
cdr3_aa: CASREYSYEQYF

d_call: TRBD2
v_call: TRBV28
j_call: TRBJ2-2
clone_size: -
cdr3_nt: TGTGCCAGCAGTACCCCCGGGACTAGCCCACATCTGTTTTTT
cdr3_aa: CASSTPGTSPHLFF

d_call: TRBD2
v_call: TRBV15
j_call: TRBJ2-7
clone_size: -
cdr3_nt: TGTGCCACCAGCAGAGATTCTAGCGGGAATACCTACGAGCAGTACTTC
cdr3_aa: CATSRDSSGNTYEQYF

d_call: -
v_call: TRBV21-1
j_call: TRBJ1-5
clone_size: -
cdr3_nt: TGTGCCAGCAGCGGGACAGTTAGCAATCAGCCCCAGCATTTT
cdr3_aa: CASSGTVSNQPQHF

d_call: TRBD1
v_call: TRBV7-3
j_call: TRBJ1-1
clone_size: -
cdr3_nt: TGTGCCAGCAGCTCGGGACAGGAGAACACTGAAGCTTTCTTT
cdr3_aa: CASSSGQENTEAFF

d_call: TRBD2
v_call: TRBV27
j_call: TRBJ2-4
clone_size: -
cdr3_nt: TGTGCCAGCAGTACACTAGCGGGAGAGGAAAACATTCAGTACTTC
cdr3_aa: CASSTLAGEENIQYF

d_call: -
v_call: TRBV20-1
j_call: TRBJ1-4
clone_size: -
cdr3_nt: TGCAGTGCTATGTCGGGAAAACTGTTTTTT
cdr3_aa: CSAMSGKLFF

d_call: -
v_call: TRBV28
j_call: TRBJ1-6
clone_size: -
cdr3_nt: TGTGCCAGCAGTCTGACAGGTTATAATTCACCCCTCCACTTT
cdr3_aa: CASSLTGYNSPLHF

d_call: -
v_call: TRBV7-3
j_call: TRBJ1-5
clone_size: -
cdr3_nt: TGTGCCAGCAGCTTAACGGCGGGGCACGGCAATCAGCCCCAGCATTTT
cdr3_aa: CASSLTAGHGNQPQHF

d_call: -
v_call: TRBV4-2
j_call: TRBJ2-7
clone_size: once
cdr3_nt: TGTGCCAGCAGCCAAGAGACAAGCTCCTACGAGCAGTACTTC
cdr3_aa: CASSQETSSYEQYF

d_call: -
v_call: TRBV19
j_call: TRBJ1-5
clone_size: -
cdr3_nt: TGTGCCAGTAGTATGGCTAGCCAGTGGGATCAGCCCCAGCATTTT
cdr3_aa: CASSMASQWDQPQHF

d_call: TRBD2
v_call: TRBV9
j_call: TRBJ2-1
clone_size: -
cdr3_nt: TGTGCCAGCAGCGTACAACGACTAGCGGGAGCCTCGTCTTCCTACAATGAGCAGTTCTTC
cdr3_aa: CASSVQRLAGASSSYNEQFF

d_call: -
v_call: TRBV5-1
j_call: TRBJ2-7
clone_size: -
cdr3_nt: TGCGCCAGCAGCTTGGTTCTAGGAGAATACGAGCAGTACTTC
cdr3_aa: CASSLVLGEYEQYF

d_call: TRBD2
v_call: TRBV27
j_call: TRBJ2-7
clone_size: -
cdr3_nt: TGTGCCAGCAGTTATTTGGCTAGCGGGAGGGTACAGTACTTC
cdr3_aa: CASSYLASGRVQYF

d_call: -
v_call: TRBV7-9
j_call: TRBJ2-1
clone_size: -
cdr3_nt: TGTGCCAGCAGCTCCGATTTATTTTCGACTAGTTACAATGAGCAGTTCTTC
cdr3_aa: CASSSDLFSTSYNEQFF

d_call: -
v_call: TRBV1
j_call: TRBJ2-1
clone_size: -
cdr3_nt: TGCACCAGCAGCCAAGAAAGGGAGCCCCGTGAGCAGTTCTTC
cdr3_aa: CTSSQEREPREQFF

d_call: -
v_call: TRBV6-5
j_call: TRBJ2-5
clone_size: -
cdr3_nt: TGTGCCAGCAGTTACCAGGGGACCCTCGGGGAGACCCAGTACTTC
cdr3_aa: CASSYQGTLGETQYF

d_call: -
v_call: TRBV10-3
j_call: TRBJ2-7
clone_size: few
cdr3_nt: TGTGCCATCAGTGGAAGTAGCTCCTACGAGCAGTACTTC
cdr3_aa: CAISGSSSYEQYF

d_call: -
v_call: TRBV6-6
j_call: TRBJ1-1
clone_size: -
cdr3_nt: TGTGCCAGCAGTTACTCGGATCCCCTAGAGGGGGCTGAAGCTTTCTTT
cdr3_aa: CASSYSDPLEGAEAFF

d_call: TRBD1
v_call: TRBV9
j_call: TRBJ2-5
clone_size: -
cdr3_nt: TGTGCCAGCAGCCTGGGACAGGGAAGACGCCAAGAGACCCAGTACTTC
cdr3_aa: CASSLGQGRRQETQYF

d_call: -
v_call: TRBV18
j_call: TRBJ2-5
clone_size: -
cdr3_nt: TGTGCCAGCTCACCACGGGGCAGGGATATCGGGGAGACCCAGTACTTC
cdr3_aa: CASSPRGRDIGETQYF

d_call: TRBD2
v_call: TRBV19
j_call: TRBJ2-5
clone_size: -
cdr3_nt: TGTGCCAGTAGTATACTAGCGGGGGGCCAAGAGACCCAGTACTTC
cdr3_aa: CASSILAGGQETQYF

d_call: TRBD1
v_call: TRBV23-1
j_call: TRBJ1-2
clone_size: -
cdr3_nt: TGCGCCAGCAGTCGCCCCAGCAGGGGGGCCTACCGAGCTAACTATGGCTACACCTTC
cdr3_aa: CASSRPSRGAYRANYGYTF

d_call: -
v_call: TRBV7-2
j_call: TRBJ1-1
clone_size: once
cdr3_nt: TGTGCCAGCAGCTTAATAGAGAACACTGAAGCTTTCTTT
cdr3_aa: CASSLIENTEAFF

d_call: -
v_call: TRBV19
j_call: TRBJ1-5
clone_size: -
cdr3_nt: TGTGCCAGTAGTAGGCAGGGTGTAGCCAATCAGCCCCAGCATTTT
cdr3_aa: CASSRQGVANQPQHF

d_call: -
v_call: TRBV7-9
j_call: TRBJ1-5
clone_size: -
cdr3_nt: TGTTCCAGCAGCCTAACCGGGGGGCCCCAGCATTTT
cdr3_aa: CSSSLTGGPQHF

d_call: -
v_call: TRBV18
j_call: TRBJ2-5
clone_size: -
cdr3_nt: TGTGCCAGCTCACCCCCGCCGCAGTCCAACCAAGAGACCCAGTACTTC
cdr3_aa: CASSPPPQSNQETQYF

d_call: TRBD1
v_call: TRBV7-2
j_call: TRBJ1-5
clone_size: -
cdr3_nt: TGTGCCAGCAGCTTAGAATTGGGCAGGGGGCGGTCTTTGGGTCAGCCCCAGCATTTT
cdr3_aa: CASSLELGRGRSLGQPQHF

d_call: -
v_call: TRBV19
j_call: TRBJ2-7
clone_size: -
cdr3_nt: TGTGCCAGTAGTATGTACTACGGGGACTCCTACGAGCAGTACTTC
cdr3_aa: CASSMYYGDSYEQYF

d_call: -
v_call: TRBV5-5
j_call: TRBJ1-6
clone_size: -
cdr3_nt: TGTGCCAGCAGGACAGGAGTCTATAATTCACCCCTCCACTTT
cdr3_aa: CASRTGVYNSPLHF

d_call: TRBD2
v_call: TRBV7-3
j_call: TRBJ2-3
clone_size: -
cdr3_nt: TGTGCCAGCAGCCCCCAGACTAGCGGGGGACTCCCGGATACGCAGTATTTT
cdr3_aa: CASSPQTSGGLPDTQYF

d_call: TRBD2
v_call: TRBV29-1
j_call: TRBJ2-1
clone_size: -
cdr3_nt: TGCAGCGTTGATGGGACTGGCGGGGGAAAATACAATGAGCAGTTCTTC
cdr3_aa: CSVDGTGGGKYNEQFF

d_call: TRBD1
v_call: TRBV7-9
j_call: TRBJ2-2
clone_size: once
cdr3_nt: TGTGCCAGCAGCCAAAGCGGGACAGGGAGGGGCACCGGGGAGCTGTTTTTT
cdr3_aa: CASSQSGTGRGTGELFF

d_call: -
v_call: TRBV10-3
j_call: TRBJ1-2
clone_size: -
cdr3_nt: TGTGCCATCAGCCCAGGGAACTATGGCTACACCTTC
cdr3_aa: CAISPGNYGYTF